The 26 T cell receptor beta chains given below trace back to one sample, sequenced in a study of T cells after yellow fever vaccination (dated by TCRdb to the late 2010s). The library was built by means of 5' RACE. Sequenced on an Illumina NovaSeq 6000. TCRdb trimmed public reads at Q25 via fastp, called clones via MiXCR and kept in-frame beta chains. Each CDR3 protein gets just one entry, which takes the most common genes and DNA from the rows behind it. For this sample the table gives fewer than 350,000 distinct CDR3 sequences, of which approximately 3.9% were detected only once. Jointly, the top ten make up about a quarter of the sample. Sample treatment or condition, as interpreted from the label and publication: live attenuated yellow fever vaccine strain. This material consisted of PBMCs, taken on the day of the yellow fever booster vaccination. The receptor set was obtained from a man between 18 and 35 years old who received the YFV17D yellow fever vaccine.

Ten or more counts support this clonotype. This sequence joins TRBV7-2 and TRBJ2-7, with 10 bases aligning to TRBD2. Trimming took 3 bases from V and 4 from J; bases not matched to a gene: 3. Germline V gene sequence: CDR1 SGHTA, CDR2 FQGNSA. The length of the CDR3 is 14 residues. For the CDR3, the DNA is TGTGCCAGCAGCTTTAGCGGGGGGTTGTACGAGCAGTACTTC. It encodes CASSFSGGLYEQYF.

In its sample, this clonotype was seen many times. V usage is TRBV20-1 and J usage is TRBJ1-6, with no clear D. Germline CDR1 reads DFQATT; CDR2 reads SNEGSKA (reference sequence). Trimming took off 2 bases at V and 7 bases at J, with 12 bases between the two ends. The CDR3 loop spans 14 amino acids. The CDR3 loop reads CSARPGTANSPLHF. The CDR3 DNA reads TGCAGTGCTAGACCAGGAACAGCAAATTCACCCCTCCACTTT.

The chain joins TRBV12-3 or TRBV12-4 to TRBJ2-5; 12 bases line up with TRBD1. V shed 0 bases and J 10 bases; nucleotides not matched to a gene: 6. The CDR3 length is 15 residues. The CDR3 is CASSLALGDRGLQYF. CDR3 DNA sequence: TGTGCCAGCAGTTTAGCGCTAGGGGACAGGGGGCTCCAGTACTTC.

This clonotype was found many times. The V gene is TRBV12-3 or TRBV12-4, the J gene TRBJ1-6; D is ambiguous. The V end was cut by 2 bases, the J end by 9 bases, with 11 bases between. The CDR3 has 14 amino acids. CDR3 DNA sequence: TGTGCCAGCAGTTTACGGGTTCTAAGTTCACCCCTCCACTTT. Its protein is CASSLRVLSSPLHF.

This chain joins TRBV19 and TRBJ1-6; D is ambiguous. CDR3 length: 16 amino acids. The V end lost 10 bases, the J end lost 0 bases, and 16 bases lay between the germline ends. CDR1 LNHDA and CDR2 SQIVND come from the germline V gene (reference sequence). The DNA for the CDR3 is TGTGCCACCGCCTACGGACGGAGCTCCTATAATTCACCCCTCCACTTT. Its translation is CATAYGRSSYNSPLHF.

The rearrangement uses TRBV2 and TRBJ1-2; unclear D gene. The CDR3 spans 13 residues. The ends were cut back, 7 bases at V and 5 bases at J, with 14 bases in the middle. CDR1 SNHLY and CDR2 FYNNEI come from the germline V gene. The CDR3, as DNA: TGTGCCAGCAACCCGGAGGTTGGGTATGGCTACACCTTC. Amino acids: CASNPEVGYGYTF.

This clonotype was seen a few times. CDR3 amino acids: CSARPGYGYTF. CDR3 in DNA: TGCAGTGCTAGACCCGGCTATGGCTACACCTTC. This chain links TRBV20-1 with TRBJ1-2; D remains unclear. The CDR3 runs to 11 residues. Germline V gene sequence: CDR1 DFQATT, CDR2 SNEGSKA (reference sequence). V lost 2 bases and J lost 4, with 5 bases in between.

Ten or more counts support this clonotype. V gene TRBV5-5 combines with J gene TRBJ2-7, with TRBD1 matching over 9 bases. J lost 3 bases, V lost 4 bases, and 5 bases had no gene match. The germline CDR1 and CDR2 sequences are SGHKS and YYEKEE (reference sequence). This CDR3 has 14 amino acids. For the CDR3, the DNA is TGTGCCAGCAGCGCGGACAGGGGAGGCTACGAGCAGTACTTC. Its translation: CASSADRGGYEQYF. The full variable domain, completed using reference TRBV5-5 and TRBJ2-7, is DAGVTQSPTHLIKTRGQQVTLRCSPISGHKSVSWYQQVLGQGPQFIFQYYEKEERGRGNFPDRFSARQFPNYSSELNVNALLLGDSALYLCASSADRGGYEQYFGPGTRLTVT.

This clonotype was observed at least ten times. V is TRBV7-9 and J is TRBJ1-4; D gene ambiguous. Trimming took off 5 bases at V and 2 bases at J, with 12 bases between the two ends. The CDR3 extends over 15 amino acids. From germline, CDR1 is SEHNR and CDR2 FQNEAQ (reference sequence). As DNA, the CDR3 is TGTGCCAGCAGCCGCGTGGAGGCTACTAATGAAAAACTGTTTTTT. Amino acid sequence: CASSRVEATNEKLFF.

This clonotype was recorded many times. This chain links TRBV7-3 with TRBJ2-2; D gene ambiguous. The CDR3 contains 14 residues. Germline loops: CDR1 SGHTA, CDR2 FQGTGA. Trimming removed 6 bases from V and 5 bases from J, with 13 bases in between. CDR3 bases: TGTGCCAGCAGTCTGGGCCTATGGACCGGGGAGCTGTTTTTT. Its protein is CASSLGLWTGELFF.

The sample holds a few counts of this clonotype. This CDR3 is CASSLAVYVLQETQYF. In DNA form, the CDR3 reads TGTGCCAGCAGCTTAGCGGTGTATGTGTTGCAAGAGACCCAGTACTTC. The rearrangement joins TRBV7-8 to TRBJ2-5; D remains unclear. The CDR3 contains 16 residues. CDR1 and CDR2 (germline): SGHVS, FQNEAQ. Between the trimmed V and J ends, which lost 0 bases and 2 bases, there was a span of 13 bases.

This clonotype appeared a few times. This sequence joins TRBV9 and TRBJ2-5; 9 nucleotides align to TRBD1. V gave up 3 bases and J gave up 4 bases; unmatched junction bases: 7. The germline V gene has CDR1 SGDLS and CDR2 YYNGEE. The CDR3 has 15 residues. CDR3 sequence: CASSAGTGTGETQYF. The CDR3 nucleotides are TGTGCCAGCAGCGCGGGGACAGGGACAGGAGAGACCCAGTACTTC. Drawing the rest from reference TRBV9 and TRBJ2-5, the complete variable domain is DSGVTQTPKHLITATGQRVTLRCSPRSGDLSVYWYQQSLDQGLQFLIQYYNGEERAKGNILERFSAQQFPDLHSELNLSSLELGDSALYFCASSAGTGTGETQYFGPGTRLLVL.

The sample holds many counts of this clonotype. The genes are TRBV29-1 and TRBJ2-3; the match to TRBD2 covers 13 bases. The CDR3 loop spans 18 amino acids. Trimming removed 0 bases from V and 3 bases from J; junction bases left unmatched: 9. CDR1 and CDR2 (germline): SQVTM, ANQGSEA. The CDR3 loop is CSVEEWTSGGRATDTQYF. The CDR3 DNA reads TGCAGCGTTGAAGAATGGACTAGCGGGGGCCGGGCGACAGATACGCAGTATTTT.

V and J are TRBV12-3 or TRBV12-4 and TRBJ1-1, with D maybe TRBD1 (5 bases). Trimming removed 6 bases from V and 0 bases from J, with 20 bases in between. The CDR3 covers 17 residues. The DNA for the CDR3 is TGTGCCAGCAGCGCTGCCGAACGGGGCAGGATGAACACTGAAGCTTTCTTT. It is translated as CASSAAERGRMNTEAFF.

This clonotype was counted at least ten times. V gene TRBV6-5 combines with J gene TRBJ2-4; 7 nucleotides align to TRBD2. Germline values: CDR1 MNHEY, CDR2 SVGAGI. The CDR3 sequence is 17 residues long. J gave up 0 bases and V 2 bases, and 7 bases lay outside the gene matches. The CDR3 loop is CASSYRGLGEAKNIQYF. CDR3 in DNA: TGTGCCAGCAGTTACCGCGGACTAGGGGAAGCCAAAAACATTCAGTACTTC.

This clonotype was seen more than once but under ten times. The V gene is TRBV7-9, the J gene TRBJ1-5; TRBD1 matches at 8 bases. The ends lost 5 bases at V and 5 bases at J; junction bases unmatched: 5. The CDR3 is 14 residues long. CDR1 SEHNR and CDR2 FQNEAQ come from the germline V gene (reference sequence). CDR3 in DNA: TGTGCCAGCAGCGATGGACAGGGCCATCAGCCCCAGCATTTT. Protein: CASSDGQGHQPQHF.

This clonotype was recorded at least ten times. The chain employs TRBV4-2 and TRBJ2-3, with D perhaps matching TRBD2 (6 bases). V was trimmed by 4 bases and J by 2 bases, leaving 10 bases between them. Germline CDR1 LGHNA, CDR2 YNFKEQ. The CDR3 sequence is 14 residues long. CDR3 sequence: CASSPGLPTDTQYF. The CDR3, as DNA: TGTGCCAGCAGCCCGGGACTGCCCACAGATACGCAGTATTTT.

The V gene is TRBV7-9, the J gene TRBJ1-1; D is ambiguous. V was clipped by 2 bases and J by 1 base, with 8 bases between them. The CDR3 contains 14 residues. Germline V gene data show CDR1 as SEHNR and CDR2 as FQNEAQ (reference sequence). In DNA form, the CDR3 reads TGTGCCAGCAGCTTACTGTCGGAGAACACTGAAGCTTTCTTT. It encodes CASSLLSENTEAFF. The whole variable domain, filled in from reference TRBV7-9 and TRBJ1-1, reads DTGVSQNPRHKITKRGQNVTFRCDPISEHNRLYWYRQTLGQGPEFLTYFQNEAQLEKSRLLSDRFSAERPKGSFSTLEIQRTEQGDSAMYLCASSLLSENTEAFFGQGTRLTVV.

This clonotype was observed a few times. V and J are TRBV5-1 and TRBJ1-4, with D possibly matching TRBD1 (6 bases). The CDR3 sequence is 14 residues long. Germline-derived CDR1 and CDR2 are SGHRS and YFSETQ. The V gene lost 0 bases and the J gene lost 4 bases, with 7 bases spanning the gap. CDR3 sequence: CASSLGRGNEKLFF. The CDR3 bases are TGCGCCAGCAGCTTGGGCAGGGGTAATGAAAAACTGTTTTTT.

The J gene is TRBJ1-5, the V gene TRBV5-1; D gene unclear. Trimming shortened V by 0 bases and J by 7 bases, and 11 bases separated the two germline ends. Per the germline V gene, CDR1 is SGHRS and CDR2 is YFSETQ. The CDR3 has 14 amino acids. The CDR3 DNA reads TGCGCCAGCAGCTTGGCCCCGGGCCACCAGCCCCAGCATTTT. Translated, it gives CASSLAPGHQPQHF.

This clonotype occurred many times. The rearrangement links TRBV20-1 to TRBJ2-5, with D possibly TRBD2 on 6 matching bases. Looked up from germline, CDR1 is DFQATT and CDR2 is SNEGSKA (reference sequence). The CDR3 consists of 14 residues. Trimming cost V 1 base and J 5 bases, with 14 bases left between them. The CDR3 DNA reads as TGCAGTGCTAGAGTAGGAGGGCCCAGGGAGACCCAGTACTTC. This gives the protein CSARVGGPRETQYF.

The sample holds a few counts of this clonotype. The chain is built from TRBV19 and TRBJ1-5, with a tentative D call TRBD1 (6 bases). Trimming took 5 bases from V and 4 from J, leaving 9 bases between them. CDR3 size: 13 residues. Germline CDR1 LNHDA, CDR2 SQIVND (reference sequence). CDR3 sequence: CASSDRLNQPQHF. CDR3 bases: TGTGCCAGTAGTGACAGGTTAAATCAGCCCCAGCATTTT. The full variable domain, with the rest looked up from reference TRBV19 and TRBJ1-5, is DGGITQSPKYLFRKEGQNVTLSCEQNLNHDAMYWYRQDPGQGLRLIYYSQIVNDFQKGDIAEGYSVSREKKESFPLTVTSAQKNPTAFYLCASSDRLNQPQHFGDGTRLSIL.

The CDR3, as DNA: TGCGCCAGCAGCTTGGCCCATCTCCCCGCAACTAATGAAAAACTGTTTTTT. Protein sequence: CASSLAHLPATNEKLFF. The chain couples TRBV5-1 to TRBJ1-4; no clear D gene. V was pared by 0 bases and J by 0 bases, with 12 bases between. This CDR3 has 17 residues. CDR1 SGHRS and CDR2 YFSETQ come from the germline V gene.

This clonotype was counted at least ten times. The chain has TRBV29-1 and TRBJ2-7; the D gene could be TRBD1 or TRBD2 (5 bases each). The V gene's germline CDR1 is SQVTM and CDR2 ANQGSEA. The CDR3 extends over 13 amino acids. The V and J ends lost 7 bases and 1 base respectively, with 14 bases between them. DNA of the CDR3: TGCAGCGGTTCCCGGGACGGTTCCTACGAGCAGTACTTC. It encodes CSGSRDGSYEQYF.

This clonotype was seen only once. The chain carries TRBV29-1 and TRBJ2-3; D not certain. The CDR3 has 13 residues. Germline CDR1 and CDR2: SQVTM and ANQGSEA. V was shortened by 7 bases and J by 5 bases, with 16 bases between the two germline ends. CDR3: CSGVRVRRDTQYF. CDR3 DNA: TGCAGCGGCGTTCGAGTGCGGAGAGATACGCAGTATTTT.

This clonotype showed up many times. The rearrangement links TRBV4-1 to TRBJ1-2; 10 bases are shared with TRBD1. Germline CDR1 MGHRA, CDR2 YSYEKL. The V gene end was trimmed by 3 bases and the J gene end by 1 base; junction bases not matched to a gene: 2. This CDR3 spans 15 amino acids. The CDR3 spells CASSQGQGSNYGYTF. For the CDR3, the DNA is TGCGCCAGCAGCCAGGGACAGGGGAGTAACTATGGCTACACCTTC.